This T cell receptor beta chain emerged from a study of blood T cell repertoires in COVID-19 (dated by TCRdb to 2018 to 2020). Some background on the complete study: Samples from collaborators originated in the United States, Italy and Spain and spanned both the acute and convalescent phases of COVID-19. Deeply sampled blood TCRbeta repertoires from subjects exposed to, actively infected with, or recovered from COVID-19 were included in the dataset. The prospective study material was composed of cDNA or gDNA derived from T cells, B-cell-depleted T cells, or PBMCs. The repertoires were released in a freely available public database intended as a resource for research on the immune response to SARS-CoV-2. A de-identified subject ID, COVID-19 status, age in years and sex were almost always included in the sample metadata. HLA class I and class II types, where available, came from metadata supplied by the sample provider rather than from assay-based typing. Samples came from the ongoing ImmuneRACE study (first 160 participants) plus 1,254 subjects from 6 global collaborators.

TCRbeta CDR3 regions were amplified from genomic DNA by means of the immunoSEQ Assay, a bias-controlled multiplex PCR. The paper's processing steps were these. Nucleated cell counts per sample were estimated from amplification of reference gene primers within the assay. Sequence reads were collapsed and filtered to measure the absolute abundance of every unique TCRbeta CDR3 rearrangement. For each sample, productive Simpson clonality was calculated as the square root of Simpson's diversity index over productive rearrangements. This immuneACCESS table, as held by TCRdb, lists in-frame sequences with V and J called but not all clones. Of the missing ones, under half trace to an unresolved V gene in checked studies; the others have no known cause. Clonal size and the V and J genes are those of that table, whereas D and trimming came from the DNA. The sample table records 150,000 to 200,000 clones; roughly 84% of these occur just once. Clones ranked in the top ten supply roughly 13% of the sample.

Worth noting for this clone: Its antigen is still unknown. No per-base quality is available; no much larger clone lies one base away.

CDR1 and CDR2 were assigned from the germline V gene as MNHNS and SASEGT. From the cysteine through the phenylalanine, the CDR3 covers 15 amino acids. Left in the record is the CDR3 DNA by itself, 45 bases read in frame from the first base. Between the V and J ends, shortened by 1 base and 0 bases respectively, the junction contains 6 bases. In the prospective study, participants were roughly 18 to 100 years old, resided in approximately 25 geographic areas of the United States, and were enrolled through a virtual design. In the prospective study, participants were assigned to cohorts based on the clinical history participants reported in a screening survey and a study questionnaire. For ImmuneRACE Cohort 3, a participant was defined as recovered based on two consecutive negative NP/OP PCR tests, clearance by a healthcare professional, or resolution of symptoms. In the prospective study, whole blood, serum and a nasopharyngeal or oropharyngeal swab were collected from each participant by mobile phlebotomists. Prospective study participants could optionally give additional blood draws and questionnaires over an approximately two-month period. Before DNA extraction, blood samples from the prospective study were shipped at room temperature or frozen.

General study outcomes and caveats: The amount of clinical and demographic metadata varied by source and participant and was provided uncurated.

The receptor comes from an older woman who had recovered from COVID-19. The sample was PBMCs or T cells enriched from blood (not recorded which). The chain is encoded by TRBV6-1 joined to TRBJ1-4, with no confidently assigned D gene. In nucleotides, the sequence is TGTGCCAGCAGTGAAGTTTCGGCAACTAATGAAAAACTGTTTTTT. The resulting protein is CASSEVSATNEKLFF.